This is a list of T cell receptor beta chains from one sample in a study of T-cell reconstitution after alpha-beta-depleted transplantation in children. TCRdb used MiXCR to reprocess the PCR reads, holding one entry per CDR3 protein. The sample lists roughly 220,000 distinct CDR3 sequences, around 12% occurring once. The sample consisted of PBMCs from the stem cell graft donor, taken from the stem cell graft. These receptors were obtained from a human donor who donated a stem cell graft to a child with acute lymphoblastic leukemia. Both conserved end residues are trimmed from each CDR3. Each record gives: clone size, J gene, V gene, CDR3 protein. Only some rows state a clone size, as once, few, many or a class for expanded clones.

many | TRBJ2-7 | TRBV5-1 | ASSSPGQGLYEQY
many | TRBJ2-7 | TRBV29-1 | SVALSRSYEQY
many | TRBJ1-1 | TRBV29-1 | SALTRAGNTEAF
many | TRBJ1-3 | TRBV9 | ASSDGTGGSGNTIY
- | TRBJ2-7 | TRBV2 | ASRNDRVLDEQY
- | TRBJ1-3 | TRBV4-2 | ASSPGGSWDGNTIY
- | TRBJ2-2 | TRBV5-4 | ASSLEAVGAGELF
many | TRBJ1-1 | TRBV28 | ASRRIRPGQRNTEAF
few | TRBJ2-7 | TRBV28 | ASSLQASSYEQY
many | TRBJ1-2 | TRBV20-1 | SARVEDSNYGYT
many | TRBJ1-4 | TRBV10-3 | ATTTGGREEKLF
many | TRBJ2-1 | TRBV2 | ATVGNSYNEQF
many | TRBJ2-7 | TRBV27 | ASRSPGQGYYEQY
many | TRBJ1-5 | TRBV19 | ASSIAGQGGQPQH
- | TRBJ2-7 | TRBV18 | ASSPLHPEQY
many | TRBJ2-1 | TRBV6-5 | ASTWTSGGNEQF
many | TRBJ2-4 | TRBV6-1 | ASTATGTGVNIQY
few | TRBJ1-4 | TRBV12-3/TRBV12-4 | ASSWENEKLF
many | TRBJ1-1 | TRBV4-2 | ASSQGELNTEAF
- | TRBJ1-3 | TRBV11-2 | ASSSYSGGEGNTIY
- | TRBJ2-1 | TRBV5-6 | ASNWAGEQF
many | TRBJ1-2 | TRBV28 | ASSLLRRPNYGYT
many | TRBJ2-3 | TRBV10-3 | AISDDAGTGGTDTQY
many | TRBJ1-2 | TRBV10-3 | AIGQTDNYGYT
many | TRBJ2-3 | TRBV7-9 | ASSSRDRGSADTQY
many | TRBJ1-6 | TRBV4-1 | ASSQVSPSPLH
- | TRBJ2-7 | TRBV20-1 | SADRETYEQY
many | TRBJ1-2 | TRBV18 | ASQALAEIEPEWGYT
- | TRBJ1-1 | TRBV18 | ASSRRETGAHEAF
many | TRBJ1-1 | TRBV7-3 | ASSPTAEAEAF
- | TRBJ2-3 | TRBV23-1 | ASSHPRGPETDTQY
many | TRBJ2-1 | TRBV28 | ASGGINGDNEQF
many | TRBJ2-1 | TRBV7-9 | ASSQTSAGVDEQF
many | TRBJ1-2 | TRBV24-1 | ATRPRDKNGYT
- | TRBJ2-7 | TRBV30 | AWSVLLAKGEQY
few | TRBJ2-3 | TRBV24-1 | ATGSGSTDTQY
many | TRBJ2-7 | TRBV7-9 | ASSGQGKYEQY
many | TRBJ1-4 | TRBV12-3/TRBV12-4 | ASSPGVIEKLF
few | TRBJ1-2 | TRBV6-2/TRBV6-3 | ASSSRNNYGYT
- | TRBJ2-2 | TRBV5-5 | ASSWDWGGAGELF
- | TRBJ1-4 | TRBV7-2 | ASSSGRVEKLF
many | TRBJ2-1 | TRBV7-2 | ASSLWGGAHNEQF
many | TRBJ1-2 | TRBV5-1 | ASSSTTTGRDGYT
- | TRBJ1-1 | TRBV28 | ALQGGDSTEAF
many | TRBJ2-5 | TRBV5-1 | ASSLHQGTQETQY
many | TRBJ1-1 | TRBV7-2 | ASSLTTRWGEAF